Each of the 14 T cell receptor beta chains below was sequenced from the same sample in a study of T cell changes during pregnancy in multiple sclerosis. The table came from immunoSEQ multiplex PCR; TCRdb's copy has only in-frame clones and leaves some out. The sample carries fewer than 40,000 clones, 90% recorded once. The source was CD8+ T cells from peripheral blood mononuclear cells, collected after pregnancy. Source of these receptors: a female donor with multiple sclerosis, enrolled in a pregnancy study.

This chain joins TRBV2 and TRBJ2-7; possibly TRBD1 for D (5 bases). The CDR3 extends over 16 amino acids. Trimming took 6 bases from V and 0 from J, leaving 18 bases between them. Per the germline V gene, CDR1 is SNHLY and CDR2 is FYNNEI. DNA of the CDR3: TGTGCCAGCAGAGCTCCTCCAGGGTCCAGCTCCTACGAGCAGTACTTC. This encodes CASRAPPGSSSYEQYF.

The V call is TRBV19, the J call TRBJ2-7, with D perhaps TRBD2 (6 bases). This CDR3 comprises 15 residues. Trimming pared 3 bases from V and 4 bases from J, leaving 16 bases between. The germline V gene has CDR1 LNHDA and CDR2 SQIVND (reference sequence). The CDR3 region is CASSMGDWSSYEQYF. The CDR3 coding sequence is TGTGCCAGTAGTATGGGGGACTGGTCGTCGTACGAGCAGTACTTC.

The chain couples TRBV27 to TRBJ2-5; 9 bases are a match to TRBD2. The J call may be faulty, since TRBJ2-7 better matches the DNA end. There are 14 residues in the CDR3. Germline V CDR1 and CDR2: MNHEY, SMNVEV (reference sequence). The CDR3 DNA follows: TGTGCCAGCACCCCGACTAGCGGTCCCTACGAGCAGTACTTC. Protein product: CASTPTSGPYEQYF.

The chain joins TRBV5-6 to TRBJ1-1; D remains unclear. V dropped 2 bases and J dropped 7 bases, with 9 bases sitting between them. CDR1 SGHDT and CDR2 YYEEEE come from the germline V gene. The CDR3 sequence is 12 residues long. This CDR3 reads CASSLGPGEAFF. CDR3 nucleotide sequence: TGTGCCAGCAGCTTAGGCCCGGGTGAAGCTTTCTTT.

This sequence joins TRBV19 and TRBJ1-5; D possibly corresponds to TRBD1 (6 bases). The V end lost 5 bases, the J end lost 4 bases, and 15 bases lay between the germline ends. The CDR3 loop spans 15 amino acids. Germline assignment: CDR1 LNHDA and CDR2 SQIVND (reference sequence). The CDR3 is CASSWAGARNQPQHF. The CDR3, as DNA: TGTGCCAGTAGTTGGGCAGGGGCAAGAAATCAGCCCCAGCATTTT.

This clone showed up just once. The chain links TRBV5-5 to TRBJ1-2, with D maybe TRBD1 (5 bases). This CDR3 is built from 17 residues. CDR1 and CDR2 from the germline V gene are SGHKS and YYEKEE (reference sequence). V dropped 1 base and J dropped 6 bases, with 22 bases sitting between them. CDR3 region: CASSLPETGFSPNGYTF. Written as DNA, the CDR3 is TGTGCCAGCAGCTTGCCCGAAACAGGTTTTTCCCCAAATGGCTACACCTTC.

This chain uses TRBV7-6 with TRBJ1-4, with D uncertain. Germline lookup yields CDR1 SGHVS and CDR2 FNYEAQ. CDR3 length: 14 residues. The V end was cut by 1 base, the J end by 8 bases, with 11 bases between. Written as DNA, the CDR3 is TGTGCCAGCAGCTTAGAACCCCACGGGGAAAAACTGTTTTTT. Its translation: CASSLEPHGEKLFF.

The chain employs TRBV4-3 and TRBJ1-2, with D hard to call. V dropped 4 bases and J dropped 2 bases, with 11 bases sitting between them. Germline V gene sequence: CDR1 LGHNA, CDR2 YSLEER. This CDR3 spans 14 amino acids. The CDR3 coding sequence is TGCGCCAGCAGCCCCGGACTGGACAACTATGGCTACACCTTC. It specifies CASSPGLDNYGYTF.

The rearrangement joins TRBV7-3 to TRBJ1-1, with a weak D call TRBD1 (6 bases). The CDR3 is 14 residues long. Trimming shortened V by 3 bases and J by 3 bases, and 11 bases separated the two germline ends. CDR1 and CDR2 (germline): SGHTA, FQGTGA. DNA for the CDR3: TGTGCCAGCAGCTTGGGAGGGGGGGACACTGAAGCTTTCTTT. Translation: CASSLGGGDTEAFF.

This rearrangement joins TRBV10-1 to TRBJ1-5; 12 nucleotides align to TRBD1. Germline assignment: CDR1 WNHNN and CDR2 SYGVQD (reference sequence). V lost 0 bases and J lost 9; bases outside the gene matches: 21. CDR3 size: 21 residues. CDR3 amino acids: CASSESTGDRGLRRDGWPQHF. In DNA form, the CDR3 reads TGCGCCAGCAGTGAGTCGACGGGGGACAGGGGGCTAAGGAGGGATGGCTGGCCCCAGCATTTT.

The V and J genes are TRBV7-6 and TRBJ2-5, with 10 bases that match TRBD2. The J call could be wrong; TRBJ2-7 is a better fit for the DNA end. Looked up from germline, CDR1 is SGHVS and CDR2 is FNYEAQ. CDR3 length: 18 residues. CDR3 amino acids: CASSLGISGGQTSYEQYF. The CDR3 DNA follows: TGTGCCAGCAGCTTGGGGATTAGCGGGGGGCAGACCTCCTACGAGCAGTACTTC.

This chain links TRBV19 with TRBJ1-1, with D possibly matching TRBD1 (6 bases). The CDR3 is 16 residues long. Trimming took off 3 bases at V and 0 bases at J, with 14 bases between the two ends. Germline V gene data show CDR1 as LNHDA and CDR2 as SQIVND (reference sequence). The CDR3 spells CASSISAGDLNTEAFF. CDR3 coding DNA: TGTGCCAGTAGTATTTCTGCAGGGGACCTGAACACTGAAGCTTTCTTT. The full variable domain, its missing parts supplied by reference TRBV19 and TRBJ1-1, is DGGITQSPKYLFRKEGQNVTLSCEQNLNHDAMYWYRQDPGQGLRLIYYSQIVNDFQKGDIAEGYSVSREKKESFPLTVTSAQKNPTAFYLCASSISAGDLNTEAFFGQGTRLTVV.

This chain links TRBV4-3 with TRBJ1-2, with 10 positions matching TRBD1. The germline V gene has CDR1 LGHNA and CDR2 YSLEER. This CDR3 has 15 residues. V trimming: 4 bases; J trimming: 7 bases; junction bases outside the gene matches: 9. Written as DNA, the CDR3 is TGCGCCAGCAGCCCCGGACAGGGGGGTCTCGGTGGCTACACCTTC. Amino acids: CASSPGQGGLGGYTF.

The V gene is TRBV29-1, the J gene TRBJ1-1; D is perhaps TRBD1 (6 bases). V lost 5 bases to trimming and J lost 8 bases, with 15 bases between them. Germline CDR1 SQVTM, CDR2 ANQGSEA. There are 12 residues in the CDR3. CDR3 loop: CSVWGPGDEAFF. The CDR3 DNA sequence: TGCAGCGTTTGGGGCCCAGGGGACGAAGCTTTCTTT.